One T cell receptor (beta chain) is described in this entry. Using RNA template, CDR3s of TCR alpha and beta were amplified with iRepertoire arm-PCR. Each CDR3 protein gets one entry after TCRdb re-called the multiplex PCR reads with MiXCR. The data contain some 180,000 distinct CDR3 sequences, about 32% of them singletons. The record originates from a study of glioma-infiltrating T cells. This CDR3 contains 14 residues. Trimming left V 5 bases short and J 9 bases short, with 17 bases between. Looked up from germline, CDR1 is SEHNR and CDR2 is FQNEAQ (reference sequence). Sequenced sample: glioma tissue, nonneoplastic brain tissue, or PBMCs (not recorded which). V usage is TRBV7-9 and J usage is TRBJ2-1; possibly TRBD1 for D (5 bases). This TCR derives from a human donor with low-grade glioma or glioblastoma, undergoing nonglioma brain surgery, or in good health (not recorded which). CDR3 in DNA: TGTGCCAGCAGCCTTACAGGTCCCTACCCTGAGCAGTTCTTC. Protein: CASSLTGPYPEQFF.